This TCR beta chain is from a study of blood T cell repertoires in COVID-19. Across the study: The cDNA or gDNA used as material had been derived from T cells, B-cell-depleted T cells, or PBMCs.

Sequencing used immunoSEQ multiplex PCR; TCRdb keeps in-frame clones, though not all of them. Of 90,000 to 120,000 clones in the sample, about 91% were seen once. The CDR3 extends over 18 amino acids. The germline gives CDR1 SGHTA, CDR2 FQGNSA. Unmatched junction bases numbered 11, after V lost 3 bases and J lost 2 bases. V usage is TRBV7-2 and J usage is TRBJ2-1; 9 nucleotides agree with TRBD2. This TCR derives from a man between 45 and 60 years old with active or convalescent COVID-19. The sequenced sample was peripheral blood. The CDR3 loop is CASSLGASGMFAYNEQFF. In nucleotides, the CDR3 is TGTGCCAGCAGCTTGGGAGCTAGCGGGATGTTTGCCTACAATGAGCAGTTCTTC.